This T cell receptor (beta chain) emerged from a study of regulatory T cells in long-lasting Graves disease. According to the study, TCR beta libraries were built with iRepertoire HTBI primers and CDR3-region Arm-PCR. Each CDR3 protein gets one entry after TCRdb re-called the multiplex PCR reads with MiXCR. The sample shows more than 400,000 distinct CDR3 sequences, roughly 16% of them seen only once. This clonotype has a handful of counts. Per the germline V gene, CDR1 is GTSNPN and CDR2 is SVGIG (reference sequence). V lost 2 bases, J lost 2 bases, and 10 bases stayed unmatched. CDR3 size: 17 residues. Time point denoted: newly diagnosed GD, antithyroid drugs for less than 3 months. The TCR library was made from RNA extracted from PBMCs. About 10 milliliters of peripheral blood were taken and placed in EDTA tubes. These records were also assigned to another study, of T cells in Graves' hyperthyroidism and ophthalmopathy. That work contributes: Before onset, by a median of around 6.4 months, the model predicted ophthalmopathy.

Material: peripheral blood mononuclear cells (PBMCs), obtained at new diagnosis, from a patient treated with antithyroid drugs. The clonotype comes from a man between 40 and 49 years old with Graves disease. This sequence joins TRBV30 and TRBJ2-3, with 10 bases that match TRBD2. This chain's CDR3 is CAWSITRTSGITDTQYF. The DNA for the CDR3 is TGTGCCTGGAGTATAACACGGACTAGCGGTATCACAGATACGCAGTATTTT.